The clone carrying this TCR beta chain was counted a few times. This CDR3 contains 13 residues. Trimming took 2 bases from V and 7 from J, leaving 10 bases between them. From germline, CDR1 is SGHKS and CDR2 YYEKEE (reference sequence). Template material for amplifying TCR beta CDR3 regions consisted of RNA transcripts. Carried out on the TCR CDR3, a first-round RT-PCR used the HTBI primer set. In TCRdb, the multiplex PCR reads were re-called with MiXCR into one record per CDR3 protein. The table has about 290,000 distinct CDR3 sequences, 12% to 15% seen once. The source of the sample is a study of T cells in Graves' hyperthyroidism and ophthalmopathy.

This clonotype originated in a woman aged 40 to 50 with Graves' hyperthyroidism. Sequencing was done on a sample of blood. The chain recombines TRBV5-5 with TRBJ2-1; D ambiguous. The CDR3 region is CASSLVGWNEQFF. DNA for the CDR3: TGTGCCAGCAGCTTAGTGGGGTGGAATGAGCAGTTCTTC.